This T cell receptor (beta chain) was obtained from a study of cytomegalovirus exposure and HLA in healthy donors. PCR was performed using 60 Vbeta and 13 Jbeta primers. Assay: immunoSEQ multiplex PCR; the TCRdb copy retains only in-frame clones and omits some. The sample totals about 37,000 clones. As for this clone: Its antigen is unidentified.

This CDR3 is built from 12 residues. CDR1 SQVTM and CDR2 ANQGSEA come from the germline V gene. Trimming left V 3 bases short and J 2 bases short, with 8 bases between. General study points: The study designated some 180 TCR beta chains cytomegalovirus-associated.

The clonotype comes from a human donor in good health. The sample consisted of PBMCs. This rearrangement joins TRBV29-1 to TRBJ2-7; maybe TRBD2 (6 bases). CDR3 loop: CSVESGAYEQYF. The CDR3 DNA is TGCAGCGTTGAGTCGGGGGCCTACGAGCAGTACTTC.